This passage covers 13 T cell receptor beta chains from one sample sequenced in a study of molecular identifiers for immune sequencing clone quantification. MiXCR, applied by TCRdb to the PCR reads, yields one record per CDR3 protein. The sample has 85,000 to 120,000 distinct CDR3 sequences; less than 35% are singletons. Sequenced: naive CD8+ T cells from blood, with Jurkat cell RNA spiked in. The subset denotes: FACS-sorted CD8+CD4-CCR7+CD45RA+ naive T cells. The receptors shown here come from a human donor in good health. Some libraries in this study had Jurkat cell RNA spiked in.

The chain employs TRBV6-6 and TRBJ2-1, with D perhaps TRBD2 (5 bases). This CDR3 spans 15 amino acids. The germline CDR1 and CDR2 sequences are MNHNY and SVGAGI (reference sequence). Trimming stripped 2 bases from V and 2 bases from J, with 10 bases between. The DNA for the CDR3 is TGTGCCAGCAGTTACGTCGGGAAGCCCTACAATGAGCAGTTCTTC. This sequence encodes CASSYVGKPYNEQFF.

The table lists this clonotype with a few counts. The rearrangement uses TRBV7-9 and TRBJ2-1; perhaps D is TRBD1 or TRBD2 (5 bases each). CDR3 size: 11 residues. Germline V gene lookup returns CDR1 SEHNR and CDR2 FQNEAQ (reference sequence). V dropped 6 bases and J dropped 13 bases, with 13 bases sitting between them. CDR3 amino acids: CASSTGTDQFF. DNA for the CDR3: TGTGCCAGCAGTACCGGGACGGACCAGTTCTTC.

This clonotype has more than one count but fewer than ten. For the CDR3, the DNA is TGTGCCAGCAGCGTGAACCAAGAGACCCAGTACTTC. As protein: CASSVNQETQYF. The rearrangement joins TRBV9 to TRBJ2-5, with D uncertain. Between the trimmed V and J ends, which lost 2 bases and 0 bases, there was a span of 2 bases. Per germline, CDR1 SGDLS and CDR2 YYNGEE. The CDR3 is made up of 12 amino acids. The full variable domain, in which reference TRBV9 and TRBJ2-5 provide the parts outside the CDR3, is DSGVTQTPKHLITATGQRVTLRCSPRSGDLSVYWYQQSLDQGLQFLIQYYNGEERAKGNILERFSAQQFPDLHSELNLSSLELGDSALYFCASSVNQETQYFGPGTRLLVL.

The rearrangement links TRBV19 to TRBJ2-1, with D perhaps TRBD2 (5 bases). Trimming stripped 3 bases from V and 8 bases from J, with 14 bases between. Per the germline V gene, CDR1 is LNHDA and CDR2 is SQIVND (reference sequence). This CDR3 is 14 amino acids long. CDR3 in DNA: TGTGCCAGTAGTATCAAAGCGGAGGACTATGAGCAGTTCTTC. Amino acid sequence: CASSIKAEDYEQFF.

The chain employs TRBV6-2 or TRBV6-3 and TRBJ2-2, with a tentative D call TRBD2 (6 bases). The germline V gene has CDR1 MNHEY and CDR2 SVGEGT. This CDR3 region has 15 residues. V shed 3 bases and J shed 6 bases, with 14 bases lying between them. The CDR3 bases are TGTGCCAGCAGTTATCAGGAGGGCCGGTCCGGGGAGCTGTTTTTT. Translated, it gives CASSYQEGRSGELFF.

Of note for this clonotype: One end of the junction does not line up with germline, which may come from a read error. The rearrangement links TRBV7-2 to TRBJ2-3, with D possibly TRBD2 on 5 matching bases. The CDR3 is made up of 17 amino acids. Germline CDR1 reads SGHTA; CDR2 reads FQGNSA. The CDR3 reads CVSSFESIATATDTQYF. CDR3 in DNA: TGTGTCAGCAGCTTTGAGTCGATAGCGACCGCCACAGATACGCAGTATTTT.

This clonotype appeared many times. The V call is TRBV12-3 or TRBV12-4, the J call TRBJ1-5; 8 positions match TRBD1. This CDR3 has 14 amino acids. The V gene end was trimmed by 6 bases and the J gene end by 5 bases; junction bases not matched to a gene: 6. The CDR3 protein is CASRPGQGYQPQHF. For the CDR3, the DNA is TGTGCCAGCAGACCCGGACAGGGTTATCAGCCCCAGCATTTT.

The chain is built from TRBV7-8 and TRBJ2-7; D is undetermined. The CDR3 has 12 amino acids. CDR1 and CDR2 from the germline V gene are SGHVS and FQNEAQ. Trimming cost V 5 bases and J 2 bases, with 7 bases left between them. Here the CDR3 DNA reads TGTGCCAGCAGCATAGGCGCCTACGAGCAGTACTTC. Amino acids: CASSIGAYEQYF.

CDR3 nucleotide sequence: TGTGCCAACAGAGGGGGGACTGAAGCTTTCTTT. As protein: CANRGGTEAFF. The chain joins TRBV10-3 to TRBJ1-1, with D tentatively TRBD1 (6 bases). This CDR3 is 11 amino acids long. Trimming cost V 10 bases and J 5 bases, with 11 bases left between them. Per the germline V gene, CDR1 is ENHRY and CDR2 is SYGVKD.

This clonotype was picked up a small number of times. The chain uses TRBV28 and TRBJ1-5; D uncertain. This CDR3 comprises 10 residues. The V gene's germline CDR1 is MDHEN and CDR2 SYDVKM. CDR3 in DNA: TGTGCTGCGGCGGGGCAGCCCCAGCATTTT. As protein: CAAAGQPQHF.

There are many counts of this clonotype. V usage is TRBV19 and J usage is TRBJ1-5; D possibly corresponds to TRBD1 (5 bases). V was shortened by 9 bases and J by 3 bases, with 24 bases between the two germline ends. The CDR3 covers 17 residues. Germline-derived CDR1 and CDR2 are LNHDA and SQIVND (reference sequence). DNA of the CDR3: TGTGCCAGCCGGTCGTCTGGGGGACGTTCCGTCAATCAGCCCCAGCATTTT. It translates to CASRSSGGRSVNQPQHF. Full variable domain (outside the CDR3, taken from reference TRBV19 and TRBJ1-5): DGGITQSPKYLFRKEGQNVTLSCEQNLNHDAMYWYRQDPGQGLRLIYYSQIVNDFQKGDIAEGYSVSREKKESFPLTVTSAQKNPTAFYLCASRSSGGRSVNQPQHFGDGTRLSIL.

A word on this clonotype: A much larger clone differs by one base, so this may be a read error. V usage is TRBV7-9 and J usage is TRBJ2-3, with D tentatively TRBD1 or TRBD2 (6 bases each). Deletions cut 3 bases from V and 8 bases from J, with 15 bases between. Germline CDR1 and CDR2: SEHNR and FQNEAQ (reference sequence). This CDR3 spans 14 amino acids. CDR3 bases: TGTGCCAGCAGCTTGTGGCAGGGGCGGGGTACGCAGTATTTT. Translating it yields CASSLWQGRGTQYF. Using reference TRBV7-9 and TRBJ2-3 for the parts outside the CDR3, the full variable domain is DTGVSQNPRHKITKRGQNVTFRCDPISEHNRLYWYRQTLGQGPEFLTYFQNEAQLEKSRLLSDRFSAERPKGSFSTLEIQRTEQGDSAMYLCASSLWQGRGTQYFGPGTRLTVL.

Notes on this clonotype: Germline is not matched at one junction end, which may reflect a read error. This chain connects TRBV7-2 to TRBJ2-3; maybe TRBD1 (6 bases). CDR1 and CDR2 (germline): SGHTA, FQGNSA. The CDR3 covers 14 residues. CDR3 bases: TGTGCCAGCAGCTCGCTGGGGGACACAGATACGCGGAATTTT. The encoded protein is CASSSLGDTDTRNF.